The T cell receptor (beta chain) described here comes from a study of PD-L1 blockade in urothelial cancer. Repertoires were generated with immunoSEQ multiplex PCR, while TCRdb's copy carries only in-frame clones and drops some. The sample shows approximately 93,000 clones, approximately 87% of them seen only once. In its sample, this clone was seen many times. Time point of the sample: peripheral blood 6 weeks after treatment start. The receptor was derived from a man in his 70s with urothelial cancer. The sequenced sample was PBMCs, obtained around atezolizumab (anti-PD-L1) treatment.

As DNA, the CDR3 is TGTGCCAGCAGCCTGACTAGTTACAATGAGCAGTTCTTC. Translated: CASSLTSYNEQFF. V usage is TRBV4-2 and J usage is TRBJ2-1; D may be TRBD2 (6 bases). The CDR3 extends over 13 amino acids. Germline assignment: CDR1 LGHNA and CDR2 YNFKEQ. V shed 4 bases and J shed 4 bases, with 8 bases lying between them.